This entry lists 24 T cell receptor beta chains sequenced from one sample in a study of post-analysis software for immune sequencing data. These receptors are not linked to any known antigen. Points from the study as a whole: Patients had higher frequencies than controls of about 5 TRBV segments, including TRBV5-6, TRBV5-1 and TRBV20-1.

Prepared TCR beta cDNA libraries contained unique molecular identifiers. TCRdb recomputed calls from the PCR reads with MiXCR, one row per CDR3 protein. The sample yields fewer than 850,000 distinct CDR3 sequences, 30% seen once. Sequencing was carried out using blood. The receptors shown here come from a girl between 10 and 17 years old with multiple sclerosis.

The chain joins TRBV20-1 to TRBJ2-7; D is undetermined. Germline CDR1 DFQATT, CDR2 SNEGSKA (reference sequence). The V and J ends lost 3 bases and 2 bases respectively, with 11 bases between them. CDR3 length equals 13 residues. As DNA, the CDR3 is TGCAGTGCTAGCGGCCCTGGGGCCTACGAGCAGTACTTC. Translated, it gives CSASGPGAYEQYF.

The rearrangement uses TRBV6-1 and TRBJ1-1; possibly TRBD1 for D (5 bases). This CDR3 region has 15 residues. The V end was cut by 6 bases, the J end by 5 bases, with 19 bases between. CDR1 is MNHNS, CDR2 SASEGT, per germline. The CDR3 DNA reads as TGTGCCAGCAGGGAGCGAGCAGGGTTTTGGACTGAAGCTTTCTTT. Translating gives CASRERAGFWTEAFF.

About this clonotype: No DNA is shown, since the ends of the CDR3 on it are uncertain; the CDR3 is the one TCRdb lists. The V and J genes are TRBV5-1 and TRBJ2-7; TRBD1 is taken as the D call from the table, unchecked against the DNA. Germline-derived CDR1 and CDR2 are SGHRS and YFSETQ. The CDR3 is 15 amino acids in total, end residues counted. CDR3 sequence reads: CASSLVGPGDYEQYF.

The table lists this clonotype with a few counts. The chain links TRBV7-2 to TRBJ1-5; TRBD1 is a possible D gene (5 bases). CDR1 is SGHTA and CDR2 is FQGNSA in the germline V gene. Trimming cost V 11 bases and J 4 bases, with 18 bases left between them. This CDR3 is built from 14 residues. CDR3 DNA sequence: TGTGCCTCCAGCTTAGGCAGGGCTAATCAGCCCCAGCATTTT. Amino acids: CASSLGRANQPQHF. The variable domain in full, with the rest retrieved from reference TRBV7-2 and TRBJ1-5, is GAGVSQSPSNKVTEKGKDVELRCDPISGHTALYWYRQSLGQGLEFLIYFQGNSAPDKSGLPSDRFSAERTGGSVSTLTIQRTQQEDSAVYLCASSLGRANQPQHFGDGTRLSIL.

Written as DNA, the CDR3 is TGCAGTGCTATAAAGTTTGAGCAGTTCTTC. It yields the protein CSAIKFEQFF. The chain combines TRBV20-1 with TRBJ2-1; D is ambiguous. Trimming pared 4 bases from V and 9 bases from J, leaving 7 bases between. In germline, CDR1 is DFQATT, CDR2 SNEGSKA (reference sequence). This CDR3 has 10 amino acids.

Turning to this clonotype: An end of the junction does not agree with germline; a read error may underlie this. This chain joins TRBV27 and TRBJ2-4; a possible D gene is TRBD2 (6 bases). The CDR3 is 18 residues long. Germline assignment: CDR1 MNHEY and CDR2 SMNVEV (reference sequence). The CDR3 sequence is CAGSSNPAGWGAKNIQYF. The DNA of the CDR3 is TGTGCCGGCAGTTCCAACCCAGCGGGTTGGGGAGCCAAAAACATTCAGTACTTC.

Here the CDR3 DNA reads TGTGCCAGCAGGGGACTAGCGGCGAACACAGATACGCAGTATTTT. As protein: CASRGLAANTDTQYF. The rearrangement links TRBV28 to TRBJ2-3, with 11 positions matching TRBD2. Germline assignment: CDR1 MDHEN and CDR2 SYDVKM. With 6 bases clipped from V and 2 bases from J, the junction kept 4 bases outside the gene matches. This CDR3 spans 15 amino acids.

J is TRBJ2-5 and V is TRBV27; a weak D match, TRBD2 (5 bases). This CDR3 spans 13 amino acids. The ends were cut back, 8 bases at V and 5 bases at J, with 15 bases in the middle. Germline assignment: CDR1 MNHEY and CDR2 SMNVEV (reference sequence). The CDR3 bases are TGTGCCAGCGGGCACCGGGGTTGGGAGACCCAGTACTTC. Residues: CASGHRGWETQYF.

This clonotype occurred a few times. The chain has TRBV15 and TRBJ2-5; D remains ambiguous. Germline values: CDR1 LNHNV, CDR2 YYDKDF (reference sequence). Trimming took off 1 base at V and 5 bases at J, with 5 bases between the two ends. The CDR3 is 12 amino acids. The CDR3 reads CATSRALETQYF. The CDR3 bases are TGTGCCACCAGCAGAGCTTTGGAGACCCAGTACTTC.

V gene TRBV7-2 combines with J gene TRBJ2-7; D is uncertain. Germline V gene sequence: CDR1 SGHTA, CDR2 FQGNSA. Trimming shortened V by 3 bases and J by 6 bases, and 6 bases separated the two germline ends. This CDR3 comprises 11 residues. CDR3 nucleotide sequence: TGTGCCAGCAGCTTTTCTACCGAGCAGTACTTC. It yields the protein CASSFSTEQYF.

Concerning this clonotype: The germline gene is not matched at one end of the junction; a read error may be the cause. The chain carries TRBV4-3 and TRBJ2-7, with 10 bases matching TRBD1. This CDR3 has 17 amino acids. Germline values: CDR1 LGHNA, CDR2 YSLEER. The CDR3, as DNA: TGCGCCGGCAGCCAAGGTTTCTGGGACAGGGGTTCGTACGAGCAGTACTTC. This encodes CAGSQGFWDRGSYEQYF.

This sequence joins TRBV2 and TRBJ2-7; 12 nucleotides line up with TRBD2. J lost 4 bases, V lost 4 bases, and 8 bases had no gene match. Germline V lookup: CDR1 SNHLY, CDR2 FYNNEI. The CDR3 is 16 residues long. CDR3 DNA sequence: TGTGCCAGCAGTGGGGCTAGCGGGAGGGCCGCATACGAGCAGTACTTC. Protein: CASSGASGRAAYEQYF. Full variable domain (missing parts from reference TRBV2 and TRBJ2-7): EPEVTQTPSHQVTQMGQEVILRCVPISNHLYFYWYRQILGQKVEFLVSFYNNEISEKSEIFDDQFSVERPDGSNFTLKIRSTKLEDSAMYFCASSGASGRAAYEQYFGPGTRLTVT.

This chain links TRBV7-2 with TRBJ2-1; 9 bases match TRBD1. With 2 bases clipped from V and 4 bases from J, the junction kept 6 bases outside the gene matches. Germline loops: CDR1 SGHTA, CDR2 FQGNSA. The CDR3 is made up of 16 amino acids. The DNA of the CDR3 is TGTGCCAGCAGCTTACGTTGGGACAGGGTTTACAATGAGCAGTTCTTC. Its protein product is CASSLRWDRVYNEQFF.

The CDR3 region has the DNA TGCAGTGCGAGAAGGACCTGGGGGGGTAATCAGCCCCAGCATTTT. This translates into CSARRTWGGNQPQHF. The rearrangement joins TRBV20-1 to TRBJ1-5, with D perhaps matching TRBD1 (5 bases). V lost 6 bases to trimming and J lost 4 bases, with 19 bases between them. Germline values: CDR1 DFQATT, CDR2 SNEGSKA (reference sequence). This CDR3 is built from 15 residues.

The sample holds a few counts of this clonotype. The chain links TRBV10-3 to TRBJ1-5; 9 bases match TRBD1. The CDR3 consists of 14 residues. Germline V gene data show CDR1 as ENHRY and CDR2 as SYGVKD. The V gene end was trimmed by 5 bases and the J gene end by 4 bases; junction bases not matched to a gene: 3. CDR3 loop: CAISPGQGNQPQHF. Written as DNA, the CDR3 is TGTGCCATCAGTCCGGGACAGGGAAATCAGCCCCAGCATTTT.

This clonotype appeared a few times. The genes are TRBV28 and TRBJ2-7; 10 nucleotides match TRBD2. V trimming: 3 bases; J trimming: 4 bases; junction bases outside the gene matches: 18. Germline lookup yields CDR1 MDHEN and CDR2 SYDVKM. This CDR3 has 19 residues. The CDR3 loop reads CASSFGLAAIPIGEYEQYF. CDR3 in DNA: TGTGCCAGCAGTTTCGGACTAGCGGCCATTCCAATAGGGGAATACGAGCAGTACTTC.

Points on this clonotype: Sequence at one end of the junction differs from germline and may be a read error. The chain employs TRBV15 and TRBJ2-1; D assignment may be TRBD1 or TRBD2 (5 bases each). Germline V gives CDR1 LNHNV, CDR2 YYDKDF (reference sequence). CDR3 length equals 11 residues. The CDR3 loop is CAPSEGRRQFF. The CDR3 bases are TGTGCCCCCAGCGAGGGGCGCCGGCAGTTCTTC.

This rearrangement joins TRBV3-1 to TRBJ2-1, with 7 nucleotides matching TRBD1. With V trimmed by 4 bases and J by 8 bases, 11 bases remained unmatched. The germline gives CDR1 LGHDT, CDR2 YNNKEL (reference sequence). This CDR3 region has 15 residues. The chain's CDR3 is CASSRGRGGLYEQFF. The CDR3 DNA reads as TGTGCCAGCAGCCGGGGAAGAGGGGGCCTGTATGAGCAGTTCTTC.

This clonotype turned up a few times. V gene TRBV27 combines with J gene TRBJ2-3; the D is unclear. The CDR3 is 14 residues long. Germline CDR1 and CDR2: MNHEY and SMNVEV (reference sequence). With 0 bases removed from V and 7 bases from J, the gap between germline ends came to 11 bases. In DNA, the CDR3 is TGTGCCAGCAGTTTATCGATCGGGCCATATACGCAGTATTTT. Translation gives CASSLSIGPYTQYF.

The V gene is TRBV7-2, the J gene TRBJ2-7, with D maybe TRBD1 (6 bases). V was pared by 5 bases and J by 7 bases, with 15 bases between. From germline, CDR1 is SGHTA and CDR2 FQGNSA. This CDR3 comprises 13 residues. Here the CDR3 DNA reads TGTGCCAGCAGCCAGGACAGCCCCCTGGAGCAGTACTTC. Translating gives CASSQDSPLEQYF.

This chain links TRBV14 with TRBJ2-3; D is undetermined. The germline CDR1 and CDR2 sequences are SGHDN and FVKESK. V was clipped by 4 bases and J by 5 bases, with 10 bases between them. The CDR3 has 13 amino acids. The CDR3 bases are TGTGCCAGCAGCCGACGTATGATAGATACGCAGTATTTT. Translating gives CASSRRMIDTQYF.

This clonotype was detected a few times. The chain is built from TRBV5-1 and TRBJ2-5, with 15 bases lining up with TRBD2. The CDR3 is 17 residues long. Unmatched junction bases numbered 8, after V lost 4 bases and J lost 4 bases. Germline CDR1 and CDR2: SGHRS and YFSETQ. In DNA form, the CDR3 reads TGCGCCAGCAGCGGGATGGGACTAGCGGGGGGCGGAGAGACCCAGTACTTC. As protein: CASSGMGLAGGGETQYF.

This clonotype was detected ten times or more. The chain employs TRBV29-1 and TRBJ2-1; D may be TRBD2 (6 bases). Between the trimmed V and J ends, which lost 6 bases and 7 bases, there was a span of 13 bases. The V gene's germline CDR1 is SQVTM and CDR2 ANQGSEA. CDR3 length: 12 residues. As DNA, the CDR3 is TGCAGCGTGGGAGTCGGGAGAAATGAGCAGTTCTTC. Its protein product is CSVGVGRNEQFF.

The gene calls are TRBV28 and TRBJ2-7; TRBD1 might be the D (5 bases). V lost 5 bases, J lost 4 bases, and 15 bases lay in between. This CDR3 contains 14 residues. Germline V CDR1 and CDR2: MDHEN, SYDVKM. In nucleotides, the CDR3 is TGTGCCAGCAGTAACTCAGGGTCCGGATACGAGCAGTACTTC. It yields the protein CASSNSGSGYEQYF.